The source of this T cell receptor beta chain is a study of vaccination effects on CD4 cells after COVID-19. Sequencing was performed with immunoSEQ multiplex PCR; in TCRdb, only in-frame clones are kept and a portion is missing. This sample has around 68,000 clones, with approximately 80% found just once. Comment on this clone: Its antigen is still unknown.

This CDR3 region has 13 residues. Per germline, CDR1 KGHDR and CDR2 SFDVKD. The V gene lost 2 bases and the J gene lost 8 bases, with 8 bases spanning the gap. Before sequencing, viral peptide pools were used by the ViraFEST assay to expand antigen-specific CD4+ T cells. CD4+ T cells were isolated after about eleven days of culture. Among the vaccine recipients, none had a prior SARS-CoV-2 infection, and nucleocapsid antibodies were negative. The rearrangement uses TRBV24-1 and TRBJ1-4; D unresolved. The TCR comes from a human donor who received a COVID-19 vaccine. The sequencing here drew on CD4+ T cells from PBMCs cultured with SARS-CoV-2 spike peptides, taken before COVID-19 vaccination. CDR3 residues: CATSDYGSEKLFF. Here the CDR3 DNA reads TGTGCCACCAGTGATTATGGGAGCGAAAAACTGTTTTTT.